This TCR beta chain came from a study of T cell responses to AZD1222 COVID-19 vaccine. The CDR3 length is 16 residues. The ends lost 5 bases at V and 7 bases at J; junction bases unmatched: 8. The V gene's germline CDR1 is SGHAT and CDR2 FQNNGV. Profiling relied on immunoSEQ multiplex PCR, and the TCRdb table lists in-frame clones only, not all of them. The top ten clones hold 11% of a sample with approximately 130,000 clones, roughly 91% of them seen once. The clonotype comes from an adult in good health. This sample comprised peripheral blood, obtained on day 0 of MenACWY control vaccination. The J gene is TRBJ2-2, the V gene TRBV11-2, with TRBD1 matching 12 bases. The CDR3 DNA reads TGTGCCAGCAGCACTTGGGACAGGGGGCAGGGCGGGGAGCTGTTTTTT. Residues: CASSTWDRGQGGELFF.